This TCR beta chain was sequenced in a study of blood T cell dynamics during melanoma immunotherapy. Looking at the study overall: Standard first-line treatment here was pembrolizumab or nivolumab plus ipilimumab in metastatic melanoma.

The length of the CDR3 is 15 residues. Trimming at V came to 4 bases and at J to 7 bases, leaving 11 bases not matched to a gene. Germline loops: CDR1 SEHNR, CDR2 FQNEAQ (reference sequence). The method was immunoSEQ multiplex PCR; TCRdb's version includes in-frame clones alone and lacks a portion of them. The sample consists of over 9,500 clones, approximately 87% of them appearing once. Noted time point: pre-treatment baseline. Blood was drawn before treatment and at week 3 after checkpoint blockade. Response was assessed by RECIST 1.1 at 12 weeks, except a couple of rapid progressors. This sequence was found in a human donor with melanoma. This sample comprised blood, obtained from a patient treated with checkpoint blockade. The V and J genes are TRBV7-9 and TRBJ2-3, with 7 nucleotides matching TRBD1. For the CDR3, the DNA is TGTGCCAGCAGCTGGGACATACAGGGGCAAAATACGCAGTATTTT. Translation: CASSWDIQGQNTQYF.